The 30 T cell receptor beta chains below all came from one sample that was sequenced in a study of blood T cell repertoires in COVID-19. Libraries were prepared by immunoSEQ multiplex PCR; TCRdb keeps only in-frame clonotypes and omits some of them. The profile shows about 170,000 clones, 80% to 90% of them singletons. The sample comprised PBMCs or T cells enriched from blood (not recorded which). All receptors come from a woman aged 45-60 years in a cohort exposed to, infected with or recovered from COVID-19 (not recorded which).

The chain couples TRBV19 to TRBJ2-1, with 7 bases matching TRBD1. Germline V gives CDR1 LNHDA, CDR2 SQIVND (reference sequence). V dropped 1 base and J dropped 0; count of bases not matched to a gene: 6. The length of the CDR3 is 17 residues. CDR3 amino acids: CASSIVPGQSSYNEQFF. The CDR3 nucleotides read TGTGCCAGTAGTATAGTCCCGGGACAGAGCTCCTACAATGAGCAGTTCTTC.

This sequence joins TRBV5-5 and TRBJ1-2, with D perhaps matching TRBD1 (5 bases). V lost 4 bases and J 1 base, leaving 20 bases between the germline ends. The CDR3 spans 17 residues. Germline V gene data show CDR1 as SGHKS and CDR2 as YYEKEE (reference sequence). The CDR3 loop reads CASSPGTASLINYGYTF. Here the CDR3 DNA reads TGTGCCAGCAGCCCGGGGACTGCAAGTTTAATTAACTATGGCTACACCTTC.

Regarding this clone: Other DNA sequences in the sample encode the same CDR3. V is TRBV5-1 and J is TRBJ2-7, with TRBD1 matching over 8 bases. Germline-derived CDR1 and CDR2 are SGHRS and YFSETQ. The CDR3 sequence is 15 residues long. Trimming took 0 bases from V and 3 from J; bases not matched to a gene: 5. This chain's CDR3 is CASSLAGQGLYEQYF. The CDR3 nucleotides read TGCGCCAGCAGCTTGGCCGGACAGGGCCTCTACGAGCAGTACTTC.

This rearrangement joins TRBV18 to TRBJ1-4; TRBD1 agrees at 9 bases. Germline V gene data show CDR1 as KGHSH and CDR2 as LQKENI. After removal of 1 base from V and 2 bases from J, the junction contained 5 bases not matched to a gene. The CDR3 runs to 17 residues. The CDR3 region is CASSPRTGVPTNEKLFF. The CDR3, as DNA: TGTGCCAGCTCACCACGGACAGGGGTCCCGACTAATGAAAAACTGTTTTTT.

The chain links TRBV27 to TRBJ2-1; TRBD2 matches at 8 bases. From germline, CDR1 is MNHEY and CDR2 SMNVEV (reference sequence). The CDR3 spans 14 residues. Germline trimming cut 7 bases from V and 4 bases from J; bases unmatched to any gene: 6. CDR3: CASTKAGVYNEQFF. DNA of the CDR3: TGTGCCAGCACTAAAGCGGGAGTGTACAATGAGCAGTTCTTC.

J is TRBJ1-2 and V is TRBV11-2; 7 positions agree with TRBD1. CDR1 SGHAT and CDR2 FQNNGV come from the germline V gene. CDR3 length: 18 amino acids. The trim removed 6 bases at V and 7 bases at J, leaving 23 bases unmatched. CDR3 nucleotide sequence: TGTGCCAGCAGGTCATACCAGACAGGGCCTTACTCCCACGGTGGCTACACCTTC. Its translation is CASRSYQTGPYSHGGYTF.

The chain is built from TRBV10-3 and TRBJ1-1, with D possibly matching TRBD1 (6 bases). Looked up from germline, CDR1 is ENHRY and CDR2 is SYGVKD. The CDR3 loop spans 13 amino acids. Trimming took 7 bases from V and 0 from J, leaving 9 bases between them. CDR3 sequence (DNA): TGTGCCATCAATGGACAGCTGAACACTGAAGCTTTCTTT. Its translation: CAINGQLNTEAFF.

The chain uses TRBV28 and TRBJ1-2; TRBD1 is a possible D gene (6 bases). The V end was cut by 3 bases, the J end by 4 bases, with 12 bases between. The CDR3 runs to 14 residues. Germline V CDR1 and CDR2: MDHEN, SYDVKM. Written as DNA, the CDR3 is TGTGCCAGCAGTTTCTCGGGGGGCGGCTATGGCTACACCTTC. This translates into CASSFSGGGYGYTF.

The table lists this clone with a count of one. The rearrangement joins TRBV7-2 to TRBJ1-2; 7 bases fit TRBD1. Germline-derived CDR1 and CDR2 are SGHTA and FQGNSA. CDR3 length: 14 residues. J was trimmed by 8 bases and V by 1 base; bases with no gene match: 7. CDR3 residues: CASSLDRQGRGYTF. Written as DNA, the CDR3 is TGTGCCAGCAGCTTAGACCGACAGGGCCGCGGCTACACCTTC.

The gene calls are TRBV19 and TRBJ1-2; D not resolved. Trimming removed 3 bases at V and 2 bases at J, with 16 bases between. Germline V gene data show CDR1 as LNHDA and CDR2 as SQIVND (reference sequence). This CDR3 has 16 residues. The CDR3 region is CASSINPSSTNYGYTF. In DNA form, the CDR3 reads TGTGCCAGTAGTATTAACCCTAGTTCCACAAACTATGGCTACACCTTC.

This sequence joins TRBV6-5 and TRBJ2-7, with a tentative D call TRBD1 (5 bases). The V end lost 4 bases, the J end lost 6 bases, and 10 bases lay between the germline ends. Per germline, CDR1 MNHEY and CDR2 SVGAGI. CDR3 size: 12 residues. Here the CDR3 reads CASSLGQGEQYF. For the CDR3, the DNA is TGTGCCAGCAGTTTAGGTCAGGGCGAGCAGTACTTC.

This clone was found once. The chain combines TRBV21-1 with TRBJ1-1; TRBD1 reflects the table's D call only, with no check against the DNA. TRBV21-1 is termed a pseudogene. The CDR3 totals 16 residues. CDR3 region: CASRMRGTGLFTEAFF. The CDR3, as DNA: TGTGCCAGCAGAATGCGAGGGACAGGGCTATTCACTGAAGCTTTCTTT.

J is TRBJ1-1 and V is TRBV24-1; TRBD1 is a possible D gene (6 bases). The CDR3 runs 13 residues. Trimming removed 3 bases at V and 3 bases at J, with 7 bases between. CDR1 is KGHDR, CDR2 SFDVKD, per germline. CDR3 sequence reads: CATSDDRHTEAFF. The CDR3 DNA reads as TGTGCCACCAGTGATGACAGGCACACTGAAGCTTTCTTT.

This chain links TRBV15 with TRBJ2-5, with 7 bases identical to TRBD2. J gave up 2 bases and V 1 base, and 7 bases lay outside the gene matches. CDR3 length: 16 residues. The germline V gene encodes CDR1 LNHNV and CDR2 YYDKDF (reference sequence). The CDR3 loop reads CATSRAGTTKQETQYF. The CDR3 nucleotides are TGTGCCACCAGCAGAGCAGGGACTACTAAACAAGAGACCCAGTACTTC.

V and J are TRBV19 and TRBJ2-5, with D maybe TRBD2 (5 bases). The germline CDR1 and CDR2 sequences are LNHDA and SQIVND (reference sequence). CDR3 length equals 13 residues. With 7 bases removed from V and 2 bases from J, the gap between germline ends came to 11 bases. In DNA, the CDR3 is TGTGCCAGTAAAGCGGATGTACAAGAGACCCAGTACTTC. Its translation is CASKADVQETQYF. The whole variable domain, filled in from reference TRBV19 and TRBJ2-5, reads DGGITQSPKYLFRKEGQNVTLSCEQNLNHDAMYWYRQDPGQGLRLIYYSQIVNDFQKGDIAEGYSVSREKKESFPLTVTSAQKNPTAFYLCASKADVQETQYFGPGTRLLVL.

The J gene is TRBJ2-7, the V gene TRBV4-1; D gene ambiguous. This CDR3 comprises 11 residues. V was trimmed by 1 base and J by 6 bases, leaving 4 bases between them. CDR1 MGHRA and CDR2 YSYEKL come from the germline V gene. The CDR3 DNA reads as TGCGCCAGCAGCCAAGGTCGCGAGCAGTACTTC. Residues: CASSQGREQYF.

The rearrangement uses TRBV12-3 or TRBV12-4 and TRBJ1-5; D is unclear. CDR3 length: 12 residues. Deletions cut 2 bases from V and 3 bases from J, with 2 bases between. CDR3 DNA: TGTGCCAGCAGTTTACTCAATCAGCCCCAGCATTTT. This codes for CASSLLNQPQHF.

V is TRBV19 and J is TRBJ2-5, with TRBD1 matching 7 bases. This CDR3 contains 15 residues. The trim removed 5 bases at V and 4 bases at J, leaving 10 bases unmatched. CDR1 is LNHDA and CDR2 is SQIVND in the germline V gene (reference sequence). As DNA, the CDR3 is TGTGCCAGTAGTTCGGACAGGCGGGTAGGAGAGACCCAGTACTTC. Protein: CASSSDRRVGETQYF. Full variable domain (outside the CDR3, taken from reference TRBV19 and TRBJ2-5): DGGITQSPKYLFRKEGQNVTLSCEQNLNHDAMYWYRQDPGQGLRLIYYSQIVNDFQKGDIAEGYSVSREKKESFPLTVTSAQKNPTAFYLCASSSDRRVGETQYFGPGTRLLVL.

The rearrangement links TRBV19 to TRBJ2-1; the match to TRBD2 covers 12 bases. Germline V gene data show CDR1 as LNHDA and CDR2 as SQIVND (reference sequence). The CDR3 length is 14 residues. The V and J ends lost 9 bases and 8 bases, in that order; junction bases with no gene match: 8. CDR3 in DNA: TGTGCCAGCCAGTCCCTAGCGGGAGGGGATGAGCAGTTCTTC. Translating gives CASQSLAGGDEQFF.

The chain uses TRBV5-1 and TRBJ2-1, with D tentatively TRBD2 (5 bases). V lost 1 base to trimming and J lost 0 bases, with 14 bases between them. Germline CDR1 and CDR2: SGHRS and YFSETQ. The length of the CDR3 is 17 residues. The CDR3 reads CASSLSVARSSYNEQFF. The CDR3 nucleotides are TGCGCCAGCAGCTTGTCGGTAGCGAGGAGCTCCTACAATGAGCAGTTCTTC.

The CDR3 sequence is CASLNRRPWPEAFF. DNA for the CDR3: TGTGCCAGCTTGAACAGGCGACCCTGGCCTGAAGCTTTCTTT. This rearrangement joins TRBV28 to TRBJ1-1; a weak D match, TRBD1 (5 bases). V lost 8 bases and J lost 6, with 19 bases in between. Per germline, CDR1 MDHEN and CDR2 SYDVKM. The CDR3 totals 14 residues.

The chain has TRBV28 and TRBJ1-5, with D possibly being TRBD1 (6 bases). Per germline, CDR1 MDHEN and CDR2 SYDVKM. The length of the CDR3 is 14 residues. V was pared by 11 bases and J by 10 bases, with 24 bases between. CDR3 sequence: CAVQTGTGRNPQHF. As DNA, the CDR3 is TGTGCCGTGCAAACAGGGACCGGTCGTAATCCCCAGCATTTT.

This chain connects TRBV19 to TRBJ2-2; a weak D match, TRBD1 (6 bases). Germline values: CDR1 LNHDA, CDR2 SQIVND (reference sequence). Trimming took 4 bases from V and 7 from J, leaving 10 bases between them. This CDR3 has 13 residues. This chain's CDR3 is CASSTTGSGELFF. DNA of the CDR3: TGTGCCAGTAGTACCACAGGGAGCGGGGAGCTGTTTTTT. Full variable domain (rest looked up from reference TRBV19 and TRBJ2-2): DGGITQSPKYLFRKEGQNVTLSCEQNLNHDAMYWYRQDPGQGLRLIYYSQIVNDFQKGDIAEGYSVSREKKESFPLTVTSAQKNPTAFYLCASSTTGSGELFFGEGSRLTVL.

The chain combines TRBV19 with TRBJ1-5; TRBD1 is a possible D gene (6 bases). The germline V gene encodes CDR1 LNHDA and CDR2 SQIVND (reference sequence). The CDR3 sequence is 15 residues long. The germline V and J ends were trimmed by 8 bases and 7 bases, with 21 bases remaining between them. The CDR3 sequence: CASGRDTAASQPQHF. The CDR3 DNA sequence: TGTGCCAGTGGACGGGACACCGCCGCGTCGCAGCCCCAGCATTTT.

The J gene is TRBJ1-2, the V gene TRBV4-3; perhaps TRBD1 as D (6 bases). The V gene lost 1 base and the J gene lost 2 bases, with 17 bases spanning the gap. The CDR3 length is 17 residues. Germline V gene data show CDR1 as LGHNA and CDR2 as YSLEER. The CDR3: CASSQGLGAGANYGYTF. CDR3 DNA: TGCGCCAGCAGCCAAGGTCTCGGTGCAGGGGCAAACTATGGCTACACCTTC.

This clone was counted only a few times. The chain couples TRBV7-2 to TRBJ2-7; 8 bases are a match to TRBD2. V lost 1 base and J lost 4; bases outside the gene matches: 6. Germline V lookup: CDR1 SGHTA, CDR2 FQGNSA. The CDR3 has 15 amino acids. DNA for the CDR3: TGTGCCAGCAGCTTAGGGGCGGGGGGAAGGTACGAGCAGTACTTC. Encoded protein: CASSLGAGGRYEQYF.

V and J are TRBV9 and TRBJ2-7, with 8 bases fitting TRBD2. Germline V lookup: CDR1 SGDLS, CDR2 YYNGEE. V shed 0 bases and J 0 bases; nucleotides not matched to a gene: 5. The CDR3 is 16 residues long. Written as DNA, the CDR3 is TGTGCCAGCAGCGTAGACCCGGGAGGGAGCTCCTACGAGCAGTACTTC. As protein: CASSVDPGGSSYEQYF.

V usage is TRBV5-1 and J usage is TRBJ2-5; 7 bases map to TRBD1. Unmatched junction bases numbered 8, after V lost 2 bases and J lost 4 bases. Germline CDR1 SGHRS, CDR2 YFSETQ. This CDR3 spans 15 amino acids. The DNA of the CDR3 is TGCGCCAGCAGCTTAGAGACAGGGTCTCGAGAGACCCAGTACTTC. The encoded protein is CASSLETGSRETQYF.

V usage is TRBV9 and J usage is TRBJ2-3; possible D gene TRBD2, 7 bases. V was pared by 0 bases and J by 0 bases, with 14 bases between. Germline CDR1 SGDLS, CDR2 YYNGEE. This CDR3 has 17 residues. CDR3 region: CASSVGGGLGSTDTQYF. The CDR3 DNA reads TGTGCCAGCAGCGTAGGGGGGGGCCTTGGCAGCACAGATACGCAGTATTTT.

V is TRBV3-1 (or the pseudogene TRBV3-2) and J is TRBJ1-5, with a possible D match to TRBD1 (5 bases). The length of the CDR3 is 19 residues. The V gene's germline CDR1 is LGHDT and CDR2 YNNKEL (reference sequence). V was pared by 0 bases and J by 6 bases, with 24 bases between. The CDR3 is CASSQDPPVGRATSQPQHF. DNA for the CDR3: TGTGCCAGCAGCCAAGACCCCCCGGTCGGCAGGGCGACGAGTCAGCCCCAGCATTTT.